This T cell receptor (beta chain) is from a study of a mutant IDH1 vaccine in newly diagnosed glioma. As for the study in general: In weeks 1, 3, 5, 7, 11, 15, 19 and 23, patients were vaccinated. Before enrollment, the patients had been treated with radiotherapy alone, temozolomide alone, or both together. Most of them had received both. Treated patients, 62.5% male and roughly 38% female, averaged roughly 40 years of age.

As concerns this clone: The antigen is not known.

CDR1 is SGHTA, CDR2 FQGTGA, per germline. Trimming at V came to 5 bases and at J to 0 bases, leaving 13 bases not matched to a gene. This CDR3 has 19 residues. Profiled with immunoSEQ multiplex PCR; TCRdb holds only in-frame clones, not every one. The table lists roughly 110,000 clones, 85% to 90% of them singletons. Time point of the sample: week 11, during vaccination. Each dose delivered 300 ug of mutant IDH1 20-mer peptide subcutaneously with imiquimod. Astrocytomas found in donors were new, WHO grade 3 or 4, IDH1-mutant and ATRX-lost. The TCR was taken from a woman in her forties or fifties with glioma. The chain recombines TRBV7-3 with TRBJ2-1, with 10 bases matching TRBD2. Here the sequenced sample was PBMCs, taken from a glioma patient whose treatment included an IDH1 peptide vaccine. The CDR3 sequence is CASSPVGLADTFSYNEQFF. The CDR3 coding sequence is TGTGCCAGCAGCCCCGTTGGACTAGCGGACACCTTCTCCTACAATGAGCAGTTCTTC.